This entry is about one T cell receptor (beta chain). Its specificity is not known. Via MiXCR, TCRdb re-called the 5' RACE reads, giving one row per CDR3 protein. The sample holds 250,000 to 300,000 distinct CDR3 sequences, more than 15% seen once. The data originate from a study of T-cell memory formation after mild COVID-19. The wider study: TCR clusters showed largely donor specificity.

Trimming took 1 base from V and 12 from J, leaving 18 bases between them. CDR3 length equals 14 residues. Germline CDR1 LGHNA, CDR2 YSLEER. Findings of the study overall: From day 15 to 85, contracting clones were balanced between CD4 and CD8, whereas later expanders leaned toward CD4+.

The material sequenced was PBMCs or a T cell subset sorted from them (not recorded which). This TCR was recovered from a man aged 18 to 35 who had mild COVID-19 (a few samples of this study predate the infection). Cell type and time point are not known. This sequence joins TRBV4-3 and TRBJ1-1; D is perhaps TRBD1 (5 bases). The CDR3 loop reads CASSQVRGGDMPFF. DNA of the CDR3: TGCGCCAGCAGCCAAGTTCGGGGGGGGGATATGCCTTTCTTT.